This is a list of T cell receptor beta chains from one sample in a study of T-cell reconstitution after alpha-beta-depleted transplantation in children. A single record per CDR3 protein comes from TCRdb applying MiXCR to the PCR reads. The table records 480,000 or so distinct CDR3 sequences, 10% of them present only once. This sample comprised PBMCs, obtained before TCRalphabeta/CD19-depleted stem cell transplant. Receptor source: a child aged 2-15 years with inherited bone marrow failure, due to receive a stem cell transplant. Both conserved end residues are part of each CDR3. A D gene is named only where the DNA matches it firmly. Clone sizes are given selectively: once, few, many, or a class where the clone is expanded.

v_gene,abundance,len,j_gene,d_gene,CDR3nt,CDR3aa
TRBV20-1,many,15,TRBJ1-1,-,TGCAGTGCTAGAGATCTATCAGGGGCGGGCACTGAAGCTTTCTTT,CSARDLSGAGTEAFF
TRBV5-1,-,15,TRBJ1-4,-,TGCGCCAGCAGCGTTTACCTGGGAATCGGAGAAAAACTGTTTTTT,CASSVYLGIGEKLFF
TRBV4-3,many,17,TRBJ2-2,TRBD2,TGCGCCAGCAGCCAACCCCTAGCGGGACAGAACACCGGGGAGCTGTTTTTT,CASSQPLAGQNTGELFF
TRBV14,many,15,TRBJ2-7,TRBD2,TGTGCCAGCAGCAGCCAGACTAGCGGGAGTTGGGAGCAGTACTTC,CASSSQTSGSWEQYF
TRBV7-9,many,11,TRBJ2-7,-,TGTGCCAGCACAAACCTCTACGAGCAGTACTTC,CASTNLYEQYF
TRBV19,many,13,TRBJ2-4,-,TGTGCCACTCATAGCGGTAACAAAAACATTCAGTACTTC,CATHSGNKNIQYF
TRBV28,many,16,TRBJ2-3,TRBD2,TGTGCCAGCAGTTTGGCGTCGGCGGGAGAGACGGATACGCAGTATTTT,CASSLASAGETDTQYF
TRBV29-1,many,14,TRBJ1-2,-,TGCAGCGTTGAAGAGGCGAAGGGGGTCTATGGCTACACCTTC,CSVEEAKGVYGYTF
TRBV5-1,many,15,TRBJ2-7,TRBD2,TGCGCCAGCAGCCCCGGGTGGGGGGGTTCCTACGAGCAGTACTTC,CASSPGWGGSYEQYF
TRBV28,many,12,TRBJ2-1,-,TGTGCCAGCAGTTTATGGGGAAGGGAGAAGATCTTC,CASSLWGREKIF
TRBV6-2/TRBV6-3,many,16,TRBJ2-7,TRBD2,TGTGCCAGCAGTTACTCGGGACTAGCGGGAGTTTTCGAGCAGTACTTC,CASSYSGLAGVFEQYF
TRBV23-1,-,14,TRBJ2-1,-,TGCGCCAGCAGCAGGGGGGGGCGCGACAATGAGCAGTTCTTC,CASSRGGRDNEQFF
TRBV27,-,16,TRBJ2-7,TRBD1,TGTGCCAGCAGTTTCACCGCCCGACAGGGTTCCTACGAGCAGTACTTC,CASSFTARQGSYEQYF
TRBV29-1,many,14,TRBJ2-7,-,TGCAGCGTGGAGGGGACCCCCCCCCTCTACGAGCAGTACTTC,CSVEGTPPLYEQYF
TRBV28,many,14,TRBJ2-7,-,TGTGCCAGCAGTGGAAGGATCCGGGCCTACGAGCAGTACTTC,CASSGRIRAYEQYF
TRBV29-1,many,13,TRBJ2-5,-,TGCAGCGTTGACGGCAGGGGCCAAGAGACCCAGTACTTC,CSVDGRGQETQYF
TRBV2,few,15,TRBJ1-1,-,TGTGCCAGCAAGACCGCGAACACCAGAAACACTGAAGCTTTCTTT,CASKTANTRNTEAFF
TRBV5-4,-,15,TRBJ2-7,TRBD2,TGTGCCAGCAGCAAACTAGCGGGAGTAGAGTACGAGCAGTACTTC,CASSKLAGVEYEQYF
TRBV11-2,many,13,TRBJ1-1,-,TGTGCCAGCAGCTTCACGGAGAACACTGAAGCTTTCTTT,CASSFTENTEAFF
TRBV29-1,-,12,TRBJ2-3,-,TGCAGCGTTGAAGCCCCCGAGCCATCTCAGTATTTT,CSVEAPEPSQYF
TRBV6-5,few,15,TRBJ1-3,-,TGTGCCAGCAGTTCCTCAGGGGTCCCTGGAAACACCATATATTTT,CASSSSGVPGNTIYF
TRBV7-2,many,16,TRBJ2-7,TRBD2,TGTGCCAGCAGCCGCACCGGCGGGAGTCGGTCCTACGAGCAGTACTTC,CASSRTGGSRSYEQYF
TRBV7-9,many,14,TRBJ1-1,TRBD1,TGTGCCAGCAGTCAGGCAGGGGGCGAGGCTGAAGCTTTCTTT,CASSQAGGEAEAFF
TRBV11-2,-,15,TRBJ1-1,-,TGTGCCAGCAGCGCGGGGGCCCTTCTTAACACTGAAGCTTTCTTT,CASSAGALLNTEAFF
TRBV7-8,few,16,TRBJ2-1,-,TGTGCCAGCAGCTTAGGTTACCAGTCCTCCTACAATGAGCAGTTCTTC,CASSLGYQSSYNEQFF
TRBV6-5,many,13,TRBJ2-7,TRBD1,TGTGCCAGCAGTTACGACAGGGCGGGCGAGCAGTACTTC,CASSYDRAGEQYF
TRBV5-1,many,15,TRBJ2-1,TRBD1,TGCGCCAGCAGCCAGACAGGGGAATCCTACAATGAGCAGTTCTTC,CASSQTGESYNEQFF
TRBV12-3/TRBV12-4,many,12,TRBJ2-2,-,TGTGCCAGCACCCCGACCACCGGGGAGCTGTTTTTT,CASTPTTGELFF
TRBV7-2,many,15,TRBJ1-6,-,TGTGCCAGCAGCTTAGCACCAGGGGTAATCTCACCCCTCCACTTT,CASSLAPGVISPLHF